This T cell receptor beta chain was identified during a study of long-term antiretroviral therapy in people with HIV. As for the study in general: Collection of the earliest samples took place about a decade ahead of the 2015 immediate-ART recommendation. Notes on the study in general: Controls had broader CDR3 length ranges than HIV repertoires did. In samples taken after ART, diversity increased but remained below transplant donor control levels.

Without exception, participants with HIV were treated in the United States. Samples were assayed with immunoSEQ v3.0 at survey level. The method was immunoSEQ multiplex PCR; TCRdb's version includes in-frame clones alone and lacks a portion of them. The repertoire holds fewer than 20,000 clones, about 95% seen once, with about 4.5% in the top ten. To note about this clone: Its antigen is undetermined.

The sequenced sample was unsorted PBMCs, obtained roughly 6.4 years after starting antiretroviral therapy. This TCR came from a woman aged 45-59 years with HIV.

The CDR3 sequence is CASSSGGLLQETQYF. In DNA, the CDR3 is TGCGCCAGCAGCTCCGGGGGTTTACTACAAGAGACCCAGTACTTC. The chain carries TRBV5-1 and TRBJ2-5; a weak D match, TRBD2 (6 bases). Trimming shortened V by 3 bases and J by 2 bases, and 14 bases separated the two germline ends. Germline V gene lookup returns CDR1 SGHRS and CDR2 YFSETQ. This CDR3 comprises 15 residues. The entire variable domain, with the rest obtained from reference TRBV5-1 and TRBJ2-5, is as follows: KAGVTQTPRYLIKTRGQQVTLSCSPISGHRSVSWYQQTPGQGLQFLFEYFSETQRNKGNFPGRFSGRQFSNSRSEMNVSTLELGDSALYLCASSSGGLLQETQYFGPGTRLLVL.